Below, 8 T cell receptor beta chains from the same sample are listed, as sequenced in a study of early T cells in non-severe SARS-CoV-2 infection. TCRdb ran MiXCR on the 5' RACE reads and lists one entry per CDR3 protein. This sample carries fewer than 75,000 distinct CDR3 sequences, roughly 18% of them seen once, and the ten largest clones take almost 9%. The source was whole blood, collected at baseline. These receptors all stem from an adult who was a healthcare worker with PCR-confirmed SARS-CoV-2 infection or an uninfected control (not recorded which).

This clonotype was picked up many times. CDR3 in DNA: TGTGCCAGTAGTATAAGGGAAGCCTACGAGCAGTACTTC. Residues: CASSIREAYEQYF. The chain recombines TRBV19 with TRBJ2-7; D is unclear. This CDR3 contains 13 residues. Germline assignment: CDR1 LNHDA and CDR2 SQIVND (reference sequence). With 2 bases removed from V and 2 bases from J, the gap between germline ends came to 7 bases.

The chain joins TRBV4-3 to TRBJ2-2; tentatively, D is TRBD2 (6 bases). The CDR3 spans 15 residues. Germline CDR1 LGHNA, CDR2 YSLEER. Trimming removed 5 bases at V and 6 bases at J, with 16 bases between. This CDR3 is CASSASLGGSGELFF. Written as DNA, the CDR3 is TGCGCCAGCAGCGCATCCCTAGGAGGGTCCGGGGAGCTGTTTTTT.

V usage is TRBV20-1 and J usage is TRBJ1-1; TRBD1 agrees at 7 bases. Trimming cost V 6 bases and J 5 bases; bases outside gene matches: 9. Germline CDR1 and CDR2: DFQATT and SNEGSKA (reference sequence). CDR3 length equals 13 residues. CDR3 region: CSAPKTGNTEAFF. The CDR3 nucleotides read TGCAGTGCCCCGAAGACAGGGAATACTGAAGCTTTCTTT.

This chain links TRBV30 with TRBJ1-2; a possible D gene is TRBD1 (5 bases). The ends were cut back, 0 bases at V and 4 bases at J, with 9 bases in the middle. The CDR3 spans 13 residues. Germline V gene sequence: CDR1 GTSNPN, CDR2 SVGIG (reference sequence). Here the CDR3 DNA reads TGTGCCTGGAGTGTACCGGGGCGCTATGGCTACACCTTC. It is translated as CAWSVPGRYGYTF. Looking up the rest from reference TRBV30 and TRBJ1-2 gives the full variable domain: SQTIHQWPATLVQPVGSPLSLECTVEGTSNPNLYWYRQAAGRGLQLLFYSVGIGQISSEVPQNLSASRPQDRQFILSSKKLLLSDSGFYLCAWSVPGRYGYTFGSGTRLTVV.

CDR3 in amino acids: CASSSDASGRNIQYF. CDR3 in DNA: TGTGCCAGCAGCTCTGATGCGTCCGGGAGAAACATTCAGTACTTC. This chain joins TRBV7-9 and TRBJ2-4, with D possibly matching TRBD2 (6 bases). The V gene lost 4 bases and the J gene lost 6 bases, with 16 bases spanning the gap. CDR1 is SEHNR, CDR2 FQNEAQ, per germline (reference sequence). The CDR3 length is 15 residues.

There are many counts of this clonotype. V gene TRBV6-2 or TRBV6-3 combines with J gene TRBJ2-3; D possibly corresponds to TRBD2 (6 bases). Deletions cut 5 bases from V and 1 base from J, with 16 bases between. This CDR3 is built from 16 residues. CDR1 is MNHEY and CDR2 is SVGEGT in the germline V gene. The CDR3 nucleotides are TGTGCCAGCAGTCCCCAGGCGGGAATACGCACAGATACGCAGTATTTT. This translates into CASSPQAGIRTDTQYF.

The V and J genes are TRBV19 and TRBJ2-2, with 13 bases that match TRBD2. The CDR3 sequence is 19 residues long. J was trimmed by 1 base and V by 3 bases; bases with no gene match: 8. Germline assignment: CDR1 LNHDA and CDR2 SQIVND (reference sequence). CDR3 loop: CASSIRGLAGRRNTGELFF. The CDR3 DNA sequence: TGTGCCAGTAGTATTAGGGGACTAGCGGGGAGACGGAACACCGGGGAGCTGTTTTTT. Based on the CDR3 plus reference TRBV19 and TRBJ2-2, the full variable domain is DGGITQSPKYLFRKEGQNVTLSCEQNLNHDAMYWYRQDPGQGLRLIYYSQIVNDFQKGDIAEGYSVSREKKESFPLTVTSAQKNPTAFYLCASSIRGLAGRRNTGELFFGEGSRLTVL.

J is TRBJ1-1 and V is TRBV6-1; D unresolved. CDR3 size: 11 residues. Germline V gene sequence: CDR1 MNHNS, CDR2 SASEGT. V lost 4 bases, J lost 5 bases, and 5 bases lay in between. In DNA, the CDR3 is TGTGCCAGCAGTGCCAAGACTGAAGCTTTCTTT. Translating gives CASSAKTEAFF.